This T cell receptor beta chain emerged from a study of blood T cell repertoires in COVID-19. The CDR3 is made up of 13 amino acids. The germline CDR1 and CDR2 sequences are MNHEY and SMNVEV (reference sequence). The trim removed 3 bases at V and 10 bases at J, leaving 5 bases unmatched. Participants' own reports of clinical history determined their cohort assignment. Sequencing was performed with immunoSEQ multiplex PCR; in TCRdb, only in-frame clones are kept and a portion is missing. In the table there are hundreds of thousands of clones, approximately 80% of which are singletons. This sequence originates from a man under 40 with acute COVID-19. The sample was PBMCs or T cells enriched from blood (not recorded which). This rearrangement joins TRBV27 to TRBJ1-2; 10 bases line up with TRBD1. The CDR3 DNA reads TGTGCCAGCAGTTTGACAGGGGGCCTCCTCTACACCTTC. Residues: CASSLTGGLLYTF.